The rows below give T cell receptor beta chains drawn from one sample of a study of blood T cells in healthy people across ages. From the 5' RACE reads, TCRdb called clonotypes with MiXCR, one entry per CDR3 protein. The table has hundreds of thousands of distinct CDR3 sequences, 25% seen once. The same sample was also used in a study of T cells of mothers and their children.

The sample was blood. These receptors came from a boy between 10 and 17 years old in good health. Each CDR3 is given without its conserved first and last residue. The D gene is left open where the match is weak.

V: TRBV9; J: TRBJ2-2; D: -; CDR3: ASSVVGPGGNTGELF
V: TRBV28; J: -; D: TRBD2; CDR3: ASSIGLAGGNEQF
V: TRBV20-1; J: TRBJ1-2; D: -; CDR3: SARDFAGSPSYT
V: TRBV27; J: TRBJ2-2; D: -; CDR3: ASSSRTLFTGELF
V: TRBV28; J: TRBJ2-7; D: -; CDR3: ASSLLKYEQY
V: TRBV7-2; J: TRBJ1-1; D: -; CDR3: ASSLTRDLGEAF
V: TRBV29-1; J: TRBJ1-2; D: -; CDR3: SVVPRTVDLGGYT
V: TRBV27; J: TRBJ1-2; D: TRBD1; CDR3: ASSPRPGQGPYGYT
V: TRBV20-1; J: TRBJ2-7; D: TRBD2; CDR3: SARDERLAASEQY
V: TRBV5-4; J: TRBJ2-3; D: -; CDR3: ASSFAGGTYQDTQY
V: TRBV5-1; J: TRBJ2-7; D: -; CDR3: ASSEPGVGEQY
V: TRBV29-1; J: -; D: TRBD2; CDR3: SVGTSGRETQY
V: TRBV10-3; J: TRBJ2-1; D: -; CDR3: AISFNFGDNEQF
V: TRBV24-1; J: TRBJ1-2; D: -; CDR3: ATSERGNGGYT
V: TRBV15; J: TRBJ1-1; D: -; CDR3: ATSRPLNTEAF
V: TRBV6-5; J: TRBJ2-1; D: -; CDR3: ASSAGIYNEQF
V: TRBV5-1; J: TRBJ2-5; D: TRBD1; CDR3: ASSSGTGGETQY
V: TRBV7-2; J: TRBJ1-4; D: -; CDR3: ASSLFQGEKLF
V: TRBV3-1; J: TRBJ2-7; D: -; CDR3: ASSQAGPKGQQY
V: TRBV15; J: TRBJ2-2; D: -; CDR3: ATSRDWRRRAGELF
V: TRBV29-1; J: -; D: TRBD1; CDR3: SVENNRGNEQF
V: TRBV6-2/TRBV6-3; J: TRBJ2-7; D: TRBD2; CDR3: ASSYSRASGPYEQY
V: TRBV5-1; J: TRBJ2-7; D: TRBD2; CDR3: ASSARTSGGYSYEQY
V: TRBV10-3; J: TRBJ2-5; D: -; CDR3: AISELELQETQY
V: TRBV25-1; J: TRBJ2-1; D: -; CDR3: ASSEIPGNEQF
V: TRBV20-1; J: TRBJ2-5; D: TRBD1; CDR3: SAPYRGETQY
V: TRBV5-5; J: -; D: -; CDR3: ASSLTDGQSYEQY
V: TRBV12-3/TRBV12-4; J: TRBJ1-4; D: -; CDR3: ASRLGGGEKLF
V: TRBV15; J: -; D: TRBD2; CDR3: ATNDFTLAGYYNEQF
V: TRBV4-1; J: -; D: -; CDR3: ASSQGRDTSYEQY
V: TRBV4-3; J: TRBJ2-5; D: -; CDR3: ASSQDFSREETQY
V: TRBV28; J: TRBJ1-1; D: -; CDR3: ASSSTGRGNTEAF
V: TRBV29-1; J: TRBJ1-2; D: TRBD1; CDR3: SGGTVYGYT
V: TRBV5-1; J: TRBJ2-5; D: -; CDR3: ASSTIPGGAETQY
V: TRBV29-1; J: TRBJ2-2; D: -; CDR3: SVEASPGQLF
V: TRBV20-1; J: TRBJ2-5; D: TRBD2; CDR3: SASPPGGTEETQY
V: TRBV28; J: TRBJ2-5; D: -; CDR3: ASSLRQGLIKTQY